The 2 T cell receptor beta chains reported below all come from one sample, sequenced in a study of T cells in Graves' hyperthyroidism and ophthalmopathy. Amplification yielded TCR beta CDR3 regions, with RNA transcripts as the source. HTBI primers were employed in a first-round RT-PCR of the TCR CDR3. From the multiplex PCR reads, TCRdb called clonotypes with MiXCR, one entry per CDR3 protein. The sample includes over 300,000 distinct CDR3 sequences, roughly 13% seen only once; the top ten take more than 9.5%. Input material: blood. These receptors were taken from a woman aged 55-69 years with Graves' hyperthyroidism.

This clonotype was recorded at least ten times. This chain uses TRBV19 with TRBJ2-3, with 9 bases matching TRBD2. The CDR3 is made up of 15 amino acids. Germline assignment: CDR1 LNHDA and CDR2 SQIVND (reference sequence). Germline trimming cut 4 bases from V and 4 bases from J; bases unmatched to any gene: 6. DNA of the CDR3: TGTGCCAGTAGTACCGGTCTAGCGGGACCAGATACGCAGTATTTT. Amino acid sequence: CASSTGLAGPDTQYF.

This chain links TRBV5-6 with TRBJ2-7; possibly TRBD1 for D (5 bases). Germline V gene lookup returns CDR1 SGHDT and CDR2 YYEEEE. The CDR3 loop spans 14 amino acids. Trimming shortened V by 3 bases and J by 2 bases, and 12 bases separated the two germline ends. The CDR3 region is CASSWGRTTYEQYF. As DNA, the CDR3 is TGTGCCAGCAGCTGGGGCAGGACCACCTACGAGCAGTACTTC.